In its sample, the clone carrying this TCR beta chain was seen once. Method: immunoSEQ multiplex PCR; TCRdb's copy keeps in-frame clones and lacks some. The table records around 21,000 clones, about four fifths of them present only once. CDR3 length: 13 residues. Per germline, CDR1 SGHNT and CDR2 YENEEA. V was pared by 6 bases and J by 4 bases, with 3 bases of the junction left unmatched. The data derive from a study of OX40 agonist ivuxolimab in advanced cancers. This rearrangement joins TRBV11-3 to TRBJ2-5, with 9 bases identical to TRBD2. Here the sequenced sample was CD4+ or CD8+ T cells sorted from blood, taken in a trial of the OX40 agonist ivuxolimab. This sequence was found in an adult with an advanced solid tumor such as melanoma, head and neck, liver or kidney cancer. The CDR3 protein is CASSDSGRETQYF. DNA for the CDR3: TGTGCCAGCAGTGATAGCGGGAGAGAGACCCAGTACTTC. Full variable domain (rest looked up from reference TRBV11-3 and TRBJ2-5): EAGVVQSPRYKIIEKKQPVAFWCNPISGHNTLYWYLQNLGQGPELLIRYENEEAVDDSQLPKDRFSAERLKGVDSTLKIQPAELGDSAVYLCASSDSGRETQYFGPGTRLLVL.